A single sample gave rise to the 9 T cell receptor beta chains below, sequenced in a study of T-cell reconstitution after alpha-beta-depleted transplantation in children (dated by TCRdb to 2016 to 2017). What the treatment or condition label conveys for this sample: allogeneic hematopoietic cell transplantation with graft depleted of TCRalphabeta T cells and CD19 B cells. The library was built by means of PCR. The sample was run on an Illumina HiSeq 2500. To normalize quantification of the TCRbeta repertoire, the TCR libraries were built with molecular barcoding that relied on unique molecular identifiers. TCRdb reprocessed the public reads (quality trimming at Q25 with fastp, clone calling with MiXCR) and kept in-frame beta chains. One record per CDR3 amino acid sequence lists the most common genes and DNA. This sample is represented by under 35,000 distinct CDR3 sequences; roughly 5.7% of them were singletons. About 7% of the sample goes to the ten largest clones.

Sample: PBMCs, mostly from graft donor cells, taken 180 days after TCRalphabeta/CD19-depleted stem cell transplant. These receptors were collected from a male patient between 5 and 17 years old who had a stem cell transplant for acute myeloid leukemia, so the T cells may come from the graft donor.

At least ten counts were recorded for this clonotype. The gene calls are TRBV27 and TRBJ1-2; D is perhaps TRBD1 (6 bases). The V gene's germline CDR1 is MNHEY and CDR2 SMNVEV (reference sequence). Trimming left V 4 bases short and J 2 bases short, with 11 bases between. CDR3 size: 14 residues. CDR3 sequence: CASSYRAENYGYTF. The DNA of the CDR3 is TGTGCCAGCAGTTACAGGGCTGAGAACTATGGCTACACCTTC.

To note about this clonotype: This likely comes from a read error, as the CDR3 has no conserved phenylalanine or tryptophan at its end. The genes are TRBV7-8 and TRBJ2-2; D is unclear. The CDR3 runs to 15 residues. CDR1 is SGHVS and CDR2 is FQNEAQ in the germline V gene. Trimming removed 6 bases from V and 3 bases from J, with 14 bases in between. Written as DNA, the CDR3 is TGTGCCAGCAGGCCCAGGTGGCAGTACACCGGGGAGCTGTTTTCT. Its translation: CASRPRWQYTGELFS.

This clonotype was seen many times. The rearrangement joins TRBV28 to TRBJ1-2, with 9 nucleotides matching TRBD1. V shed 4 bases, J shed 5 bases, and the junction held 5 bases outside the gene matches. CDR3 length equals 14 residues. Germline V CDR1 and CDR2: MDHEN, SYDVKM. This CDR3 is CASSSGQGGYGYTF. Here the CDR3 DNA reads TGTGCCAGCAGTTCGGGACAGGGAGGATATGGCTACACCTTC.

The sample holds many counts of this clonotype. The chain links TRBV5-1 to TRBJ1-1; D perhaps matches TRBD1 (5 bases). The CDR3 extends over 15 amino acids. Germline assignment: CDR1 SGHRS and CDR2 YFSETQ. V was pared by 2 bases and J by 4 bases, with 15 bases between. In DNA, the CDR3 is TGCGCCAGCAGCTTCTCCGGGACGGCAATCACTGAAGCTTTCTTT. Translation gives CASSFSGTAITEAFF.

This clonotype has ten or more counts. The CDR3 region has the DNA TGTGCCAGCAGTTTGTTGGAAGACACCGGGGAGCTGTTTTTT. Protein sequence: CASSLLEDTGELFF. The rearrangement joins TRBV12-3 or TRBV12-4 to TRBJ2-2, with D unresolved. The CDR3 spans 14 residues. V shed 3 bases and J shed 3 bases, with 8 bases lying between them.

This clonotype was detected ten times or more. The J gene is TRBJ2-1, the V gene TRBV15; TRBD2 agrees at 11 bases. This CDR3 is built from 15 residues. V dropped 10 bases and J dropped 7; count of bases not matched to a gene: 12. Germline assignment: CDR1 LNHNV and CDR2 YYDKDF (reference sequence). CDR3 residues: CAMWGERLAGNEQFF. DNA of the CDR3: TGTGCCATGTGGGGGGAGAGACTAGCGGGAAATGAGCAGTTCTTC.

This clonotype was observed at least ten times. The chain joins TRBV29-1 to TRBJ2-6; D gene ambiguous. CDR1 and CDR2 (germline): SQVTM, ANQGSEA. This CDR3 comprises 15 residues. V shed 1 base and J shed 3 bases, with 10 bases lying between them. CDR3 DNA sequence: TGCAGCGTTGAAGCTGGCTATAATGGGGCCAACGTCCTGACTTTC. It encodes CSVEAGYNGANVLTF.

At least ten counts were recorded for this clonotype. The V and J genes are TRBV27 and TRBJ2-3, with 12 bases fitting TRBD2. With V trimmed by 5 bases and J by 8 bases, 8 bases remained unmatched. Germline values: CDR1 MNHEY, CDR2 SMNVEV (reference sequence). The CDR3 totals 15 residues. CDR3 in amino acids: CASSDISSGRGTQYF. The CDR3 coding sequence is TGTGCCAGCAGTGACATATCTAGCGGGAGGGGTACGCAGTATTTT.

This clonotype was detected ten times or more. The chain employs TRBV12-3 or TRBV12-4 and TRBJ2-2; D ambiguous. This CDR3 region has 16 residues. V dropped 3 bases and J dropped 2 bases, with 13 bases sitting between them. The CDR3 DNA follows: TGTGCCAGCAGTTTGCGGCCAGCCCCCAACACCGGGGAGCTGTTTTTT. It specifies CASSLRPAPNTGELFF.